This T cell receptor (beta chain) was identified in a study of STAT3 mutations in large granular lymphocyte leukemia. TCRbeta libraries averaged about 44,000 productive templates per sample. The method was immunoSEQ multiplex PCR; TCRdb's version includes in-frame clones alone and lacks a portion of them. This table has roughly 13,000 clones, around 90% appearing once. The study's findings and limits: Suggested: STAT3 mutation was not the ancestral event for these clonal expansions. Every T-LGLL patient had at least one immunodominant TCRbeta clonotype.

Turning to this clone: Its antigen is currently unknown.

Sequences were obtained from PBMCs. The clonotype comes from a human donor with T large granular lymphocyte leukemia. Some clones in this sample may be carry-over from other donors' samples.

CDR3 DNA sequence: TGTGCCTGGCGCCTGCGGGGTAGATATGGCTACACCTTC. It encodes CAWRLRGRYGYTF. The V gene is TRBV30, the J gene TRBJ1-2; D not resolved. The CDR3 runs to 13 residues. Trimming cost V 5 bases and J 5 bases, with 15 bases left between them. CDR1 is GTSNPN, CDR2 SVGIG, per germline (reference sequence).